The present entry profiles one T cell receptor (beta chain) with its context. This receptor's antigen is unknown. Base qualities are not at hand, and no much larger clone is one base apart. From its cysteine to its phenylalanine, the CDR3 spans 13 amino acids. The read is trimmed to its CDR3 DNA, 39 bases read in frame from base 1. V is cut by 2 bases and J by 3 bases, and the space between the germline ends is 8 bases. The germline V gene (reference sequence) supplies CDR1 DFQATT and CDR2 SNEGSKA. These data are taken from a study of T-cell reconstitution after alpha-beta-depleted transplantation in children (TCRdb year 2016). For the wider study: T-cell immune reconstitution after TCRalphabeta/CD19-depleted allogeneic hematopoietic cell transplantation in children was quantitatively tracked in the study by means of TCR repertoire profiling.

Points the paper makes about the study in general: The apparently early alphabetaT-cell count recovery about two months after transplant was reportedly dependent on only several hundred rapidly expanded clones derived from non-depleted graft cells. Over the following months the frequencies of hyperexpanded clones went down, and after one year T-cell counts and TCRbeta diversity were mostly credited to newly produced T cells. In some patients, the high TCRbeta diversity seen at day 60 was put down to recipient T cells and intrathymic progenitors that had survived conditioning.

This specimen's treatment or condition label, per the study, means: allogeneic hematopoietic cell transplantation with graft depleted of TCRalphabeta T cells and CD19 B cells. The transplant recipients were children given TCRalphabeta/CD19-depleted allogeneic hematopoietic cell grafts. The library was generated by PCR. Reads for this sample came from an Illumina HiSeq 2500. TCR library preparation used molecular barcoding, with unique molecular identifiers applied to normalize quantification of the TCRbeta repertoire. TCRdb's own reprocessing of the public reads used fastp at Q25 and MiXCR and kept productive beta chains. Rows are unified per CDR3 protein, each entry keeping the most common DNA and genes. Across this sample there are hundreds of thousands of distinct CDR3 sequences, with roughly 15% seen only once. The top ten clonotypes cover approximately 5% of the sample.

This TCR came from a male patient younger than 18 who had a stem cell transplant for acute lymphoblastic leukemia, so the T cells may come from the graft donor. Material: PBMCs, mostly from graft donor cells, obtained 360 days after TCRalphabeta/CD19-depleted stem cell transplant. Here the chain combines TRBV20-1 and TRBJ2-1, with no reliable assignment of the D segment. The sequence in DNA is TGCAGTGCTAGACGGCTAATCTACAATGAGCAGTTCTTC. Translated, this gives CSARRLIYNEQFF.